The present T cell receptor (beta chain) was sequenced within a study of response to subunit inactivated influenza vaccine. This clonotype was detected only a few times. Its cognate antigen is unknown. Study results and caveats: Each seasonal influenza vaccination recruits few new T cells, the authors suggested.

TCRdb recomputed calls from the RT-PCR reads with MiXCR, one row per CDR3 protein. The data contain around 520,000 distinct CDR3 sequences, 12% of them singletons. The CDR3 length is 14 residues. Trimming shortened V by 5 bases and J by 5 bases, and 13 bases separated the two germline ends. Source: PBMCs from blood, taken on the day of vaccination. This receptor was taken from a man in his forties or fifties who received an inactivated influenza vaccine. V is TRBV12-3 or TRBV12-4 and J is TRBJ1-3; maybe TRBD1 (6 bases). The CDR3 protein is CASSQQGPRNTIYF. CDR3 nucleotides: TGTGCCAGCAGTCAACAGGGTCCGAGAAACACCATATATTTT.